Sequencing of this TCR beta chain was carried out in a study of post-analysis software for immune sequencing data. For the study at large: Patients had relapsing-remitting, secondary progressive or progressive-relapsing multiple sclerosis; some lacked subtype. General study results and limits: Multiple sclerosis patients showed significantly lower normalized Chao1 diversity than controls did.

This clonotype was counted a few times. The antigen is not known. Unique molecular identifiers were built into the TCR beta cDNA libraries. Hundreds of thousands of cDNA molecules came from 1 to 10 million T cells. One entry per CDR3 protein results from TCRdb running MiXCR on the PCR reads. The table lists approximately 730,000 distinct CDR3 sequences, just under 30% of them singletons. This clonotype was obtained from a girl aged 5-17 years with multiple sclerosis. The sample taken for sequencing was blood.

In DNA form, the CDR3 reads TGCAGTGCTAGAGATGGGGACAGGGGGCCTGAGACCCAGTACTTC. Translating gives CSARDGDRGPETQYF. V and J are TRBV20-1 and TRBJ2-5; 12 bases are shared with TRBD1. The CDR3 is 15 residues long. The germline gives CDR1 DFQATT, CDR2 SNEGSKA (reference sequence). The junction had 4 bases not matched to a gene; V was cut back by 0 bases and J by 5 bases.